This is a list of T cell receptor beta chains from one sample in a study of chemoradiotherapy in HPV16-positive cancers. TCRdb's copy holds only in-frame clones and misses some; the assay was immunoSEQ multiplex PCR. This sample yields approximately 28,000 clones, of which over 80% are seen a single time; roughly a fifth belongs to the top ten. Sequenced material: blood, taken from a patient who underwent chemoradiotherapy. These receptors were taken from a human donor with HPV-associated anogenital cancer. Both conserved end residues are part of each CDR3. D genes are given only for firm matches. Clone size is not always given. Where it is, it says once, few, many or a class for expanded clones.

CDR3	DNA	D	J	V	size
CASSLSRPAGWSFSPFF	TGTGCCAGCAGTTTATCCCGTCCCGCAGGTTGGTCTTTTTCTCCGTTCTTC	.	TRBJ2-1	TRBV28	.
CASSLDPTGVYGYTF	TGCGCCAGCAGCTTGGATCCGACAGGCGTCTATGGCTACACCTTC	.	TRBJ1-2	TRBV5-1	.
CASSAQGKGSYNEQFF	TGTGCCAGCAGCGCACAGGGAAAGGGGTCCTACAATGAGCAGTTCTTC	.	TRBJ2-1	TRBV5-4	.
CASSGGEVTQYF	TGTGCCAGTAGCGGGGGGGAGGTTACGCAGTATTTT	TRBD2	TRBJ2-3	TRBV5-5	.
CASSQDRDSRPFF	TGCGCCAGCAGCCAAGATCGTGACAGTAGGCCTTTCTTT	.	TRBJ1-1	TRBV4-3	.
CASSFRTSGAEQYF	TGTGCCAGCAGCTTTCGGACTAGCGGAGCTGAGCAGTACTTC	TRBD2	TRBJ2-7	TRBV5-4	.
CASSLVPSGTYNEQFF	TGCGCCAGCAGCTTGGTACCTAGCGGCACCTACAATGAGCAGTTCTTC	TRBD2	TRBJ2-1	TRBV5-1	.
CASSSVRATEAFF	TGTGCCAGCAGCTCGGTCCGGGCCACTGAAGCTTTCTTT	.	TRBJ1-1	TRBV7-9	.
CASSYSAGDHSPLHF	TGTGCCAGCAGTTACTCGGCAGGGGATCATTCACCCCTCCACTTT	.	TRBJ1-6	TRBV6-5	.
CASSSTRGDGELFF	TGTGCCAGCAGCTCGACCAGGGGGGACGGGGAGCTGTTTTTT	.	TRBJ2-2	TRBV7-9	.
CASRIWGGNQPQHF	TGTGCCAGTAGGATTTGGGGGGGGAATCAGCCCCAGCATTTT	.	TRBJ1-5	TRBV19	once
CASSSGIAGGETQYF	TGTGCCAGCAGTTCCGGGATAGCGGGAGGGGAGACCCAGTACTTC	TRBD2	TRBJ2-5	TRBV27	.
CASSRDFLREQYF	TGTGCCAGCAGCAGGGACTTTCTACGGGAGCAGTACTTC	.	TRBJ2-7	TRBV7-2	.
CASSEASSGSVWREQFF	TGTGCCAGCAGTGAAGCATCAAGCGGGAGTGTGTGGCGTGAGCAGTTCTTC	TRBD2	TRBJ2-1	TRBV2	.
CASSAGYGNQPQHF	TGTGCCAGCAGCGCGGGGTATGGCAATCAGCCCCAGCATTTT	.	TRBJ1-5	TRBV7-9	.
CAISPGTGDTEAFF	TGTGCCATCAGTCCCGGGACAGGAGACACTGAAGCTTTCTTT	TRBD1	TRBJ1-1	TRBV6-5	.
CASSPGTSGYEQYF	TGTGCCAGCAGCCCCGGGACTAGCGGCTACGAGCAGTACTTC	TRBD2	TRBJ2-7	TRBV4-2	.
CASSPHWEGKVMLTF	TGCGCCAGCAGCCCTCATTGGGAGGGAAAGGTTATGTTGACTTTC	TRBD2	TRBJ2-6	TRBV5-1	.
CASIQTIVGMNTEAFF	TGTGCCAGCATACAAACCATTGTGGGGATGAACACTGAAGCTTTCTTT	.	TRBJ1-1	TRBV2	.
CASSLSGQGPAPLHF	TGTGCCAGTAGTCTCTCGGGACAGGGGCCAGCACCCCTCCACTTT	TRBD1	TRBJ1-6	TRBV19	.
CAISERSSYNEQFF	TGTGCCATCAGTGAACGGAGCTCCTACAATGAGCAGTTCTTC	.	TRBJ2-1	TRBV10-3	.
CASSIGLTDQPQHF	TGTGCCAGCAGCATTGGGCTGACTGATCAGCCCCAGCATTTT	.	TRBJ1-5	TRBV13	.
CASSQDRASTEAFF	TGCGCCAGCAGCCAGGACAGGGCTTCGACTGAAGCTTTCTTT	TRBD1	TRBJ1-1	TRBV5-1	.
CASSVDPDTQYF	TGTGCCAGCAGCGTAGATCCAGATACGCAGTATTTT	.	TRBJ2-3	TRBV9	.
CASSLVGLSGNTIYF	TGTGCCAGCAGTTTAGTTGGGCTCTCTGGAAACACCATATATTTT	.	TRBJ1-3	TRBV28	.
CASSPARSDGTNEKLFF	TGTGCCAGCTCACCAGCAAGATCGGACGGAACTAATGAAAAACTGTTTTTT	.	TRBJ1-4	TRBV18	.
CASRLQEGEASTQYF	TGTGCCAGCAGGCTCCAGGAGGGGGAAGCGTCTACGCAGTATTTT	.	TRBJ2-3	TRBV14	.
CASSLTGGPETQYF	TGTGCCAGCAGCTTAACAGGGGGGCCAGAGACCCAGTACTTC	TRBD1	TRBJ2-5	TRBV7-8	.
CASTTAGGIEKGYGYTF	TGCGCCAGCACCACCGCTGGGGGAATTGAAAAGGGATATGGCTACACCTTC	.	TRBJ1-2	TRBV4-1	.
CASSLSGENTEAFF	TGCGCCAGCAGCTTAAGCGGAGAGAACACTGAAGCTTTCTTT	.	TRBJ1-1	TRBV5-1	once
CTSFYEQYF	TGCACCTCCTTCTACGAGCAGTACTTC	.	TRBJ2-7	TRBV1	once
CASSFPFRGRDYGYTF	TGTGCCAGCAGCTTCCCCTTCAGGGGCAGGGACTATGGCTACACCTTC	.	TRBJ1-2	TRBV11-2	.
CASSPSRGDYGYTF	TGTGCCAGCAGCCCTAGTCGGGGGGACTATGGCTACACCTTC	.	TRBJ1-2	TRBV9	.
CASQQAGVDTQYF	TGCGCCAGCCAGCAAGCGGGGGTGGATACGCAGTATTTT	TRBD2	TRBJ2-3	TRBV4-1	.
CASSLSSSQGQSDF	TGTGCCAGTAGCCTCTCCTCCTCACAGGGTCAATCCGATTTT	.	TRBJ1-3	TRBV19	once
CASSLAGMYNEKLFF	TGTGCCAGCAGCTTGGCAGGGATGTATAATGAAAAACTGTTTTTT	.	TRBJ1-4	TRBV5-5	.
CASRTGYNEQFF	TGTGCCAGCAGGACAGGGTACAATGAGCAGTTCTTC	TRBD1	TRBJ2-1	TRBV19	.
CASSVRMIASGNTIYF	TGTGCCAGCAGTGTGAGAATGATTGCCTCTGGAAACACCATATATTTT	.	TRBJ1-3	TRBV2	once
CASSQELGPNSPLHF	TGCGCCAGCAGCCAAGAACTCGGACCGAATTCACCCCTCCACTTT	.	TRBJ1-6	TRBV4-3	.
CASSLTTISTAEAFF	TGCGCCAGCAGCCTCACTACTATATCGACTGCTGAAGCTTTCTTT	.	TRBJ1-1	TRBV5-1	.
CASSRPGQGKYGYTF	TGTGCCAGCTCACGACCGGGACAGGGAAAGTATGGCTACACCTTC	TRBD1	TRBJ1-2	TRBV18	.
CASSYAQNWGSGELFF	TGTGCCAGCAGTTACGCGCAAAACTGGGGATCCGGGGAGCTGTTTTTT	.	TRBJ2-2	TRBV6-5	medium-sized
CASSLGQDYGYTF	TGTGCCAGCAGCTTGGGGCAGGACTATGGCTACACCTTC	.	TRBJ1-2	TRBV5-8	.
CASGPSYEQYF	TGTGCCAGCGGGCCCTCCTACGAGCAGTACTTC	.	TRBJ2-7	TRBV2	few
CASSLVGQGSSNQPQHF	TGTGCCAGCAGCTTAGTGGGACAGGGTTCAAGCAATCAGCCCCAGCATTTT	TRBD1	TRBJ1-5	TRBV11-3	once
CASRTPAGGGETQYF	TGTGCCAGCAGAACCCCGGCAGGGGGTGGCGAGACCCAGTACTTC	TRBD1	TRBJ2-5	TRBV6-5	.